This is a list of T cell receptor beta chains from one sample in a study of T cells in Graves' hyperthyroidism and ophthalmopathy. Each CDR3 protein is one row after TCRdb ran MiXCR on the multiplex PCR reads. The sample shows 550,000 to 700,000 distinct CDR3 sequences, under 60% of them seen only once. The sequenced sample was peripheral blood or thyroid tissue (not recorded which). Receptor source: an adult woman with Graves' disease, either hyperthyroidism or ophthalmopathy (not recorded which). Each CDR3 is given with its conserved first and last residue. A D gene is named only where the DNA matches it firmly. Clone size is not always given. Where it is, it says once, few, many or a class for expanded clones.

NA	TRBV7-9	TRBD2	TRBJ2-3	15	TGTGCCAGCAGTTTTGTGGGACTAGCGGGAGATACGCAGTATTTT	CASSFVGLAGDTQYF
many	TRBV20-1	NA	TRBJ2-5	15	TGCAGTGCGCAAACCGCCGGGGCGGTACAAGAGACCCAGTACTTC	CSAQTAGAVQETQYF
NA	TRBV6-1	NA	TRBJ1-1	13	TGTGCCAGCAGCCCCCGCGGCGTCAATGAAGCTTTCTTT	CASSPRGVNEAFF
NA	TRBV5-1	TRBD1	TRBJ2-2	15	TGCGCCAGCAGCCGGACCACAGGGGGCGGAGGGGAGCTGTTTTTT	CASSRTTGGGGELFF
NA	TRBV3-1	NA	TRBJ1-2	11	TGTGCCAGCAGCCACGGGGTTGGCTACACCTTC	CASSHGVGYTF
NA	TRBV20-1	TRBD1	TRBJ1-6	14	TGCAGTGCTAGCCCGGGACAGCATAATTCACCCCTCCACTTT	CSASPGQHNSPLHF
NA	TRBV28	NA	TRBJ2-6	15	TGTGCCAGCAGCACAGGGCTTTTTGGGGCCAACGTCCTGACTTTC	CASSTGLFGANVLTF
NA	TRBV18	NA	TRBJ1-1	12	TGTGCCAGCTCGGACAAGAACACTGAAGCTTTCTTT	CASSDKNTEAFF
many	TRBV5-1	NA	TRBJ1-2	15	TGCGCCAGCAGCCTATCATACGGAGGAGGGGAGGGCTACACCTTC	CASSLSYGGGEGYTF
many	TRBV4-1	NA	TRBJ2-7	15	TGCGCCAGCAGCCAAGAGGGTCATTCTGCCTACGAGCAGTACTTC	CASSQEGHSAYEQYF
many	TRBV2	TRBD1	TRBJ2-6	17	TGTGCCAGCAGTCCGACAGGGGCGATCTCTGGGGCCAACGTCCTGACTTTC	CASSPTGAISGANVLTF
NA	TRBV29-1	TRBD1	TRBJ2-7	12	TGCAGCGTTGCACAGGGGATCTACGAGCAGTACTTC	CSVAQGIYEQYF
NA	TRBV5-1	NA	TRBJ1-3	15	TGCGCCAGCAGGTCTACAGGAGGATATGAAAACACCATATATTTT	CASRSTGGYENTIYF
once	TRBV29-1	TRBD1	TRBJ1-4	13	TGCAGCGTTGAGGCAGGGGGCCGCGAAAAACTGTTTTTT	CSVEAGGREKLFF
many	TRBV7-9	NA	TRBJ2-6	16	TGTGCCAGCAGTTCGGGACGGATCTCTGGGGCCAACGTCCTGACTTTC	CASSSGRISGANVLTF
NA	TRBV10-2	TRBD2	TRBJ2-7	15	TGCGCCAGCAGTGAGTCAGGAGCGGGGTCCTACGAGCAGTACTTC	CASSESGAGSYEQYF
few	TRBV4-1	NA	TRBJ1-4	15	TGCGCCAGCAGCCAAGAGGGGAGAATTTATGAAAAACTGTTTTTT	CASSQEGRIYEKLFF
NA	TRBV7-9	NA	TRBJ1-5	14	TGTGCCAGCAGCTTCGACGGGGGAGGGGACTATGAGCATTTT	CASSFDGGGDYEHF
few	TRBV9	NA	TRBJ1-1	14	TGTGCCAGCAGCGCGGGGCAAATGAACACTGAAGCTTTCTTT	CASSAGQMNTEAFF
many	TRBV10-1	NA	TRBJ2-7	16	TGCGCCAGCAGTGAGTACGGGGTGTTGGGGGAGTACGAGCAGTACTTC	CASSEYGVLGEYEQYF
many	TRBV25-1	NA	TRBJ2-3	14	TGTGCCAGCAGTGAATACGGCAGGACAGATACGCAGTATTTT	CASSEYGRTDTQYF
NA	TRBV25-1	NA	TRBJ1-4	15	TGTGCCAGCAGTGAAAGGCTAGCAACTAATGAAAAACTGTTTTTT	CASSERLATNEKLFF
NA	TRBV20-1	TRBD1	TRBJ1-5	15	TGCAGTGCTGACCTAGGGGGCGCGGGCAGTCAGCCCCAGCATTTT	CSADLGGAGSQPQHF
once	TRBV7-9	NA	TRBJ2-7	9	TGTGCCACCTTCTACGAGCAGTACTTC	CATFYEQYF
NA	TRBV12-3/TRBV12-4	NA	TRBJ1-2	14	TGTGCCAGCAGTGAGTTCGCAGGGATAAACGGCTACACCTTC	CASSEFAGINGYTF
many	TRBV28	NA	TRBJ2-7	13	TGTGCCAGCAGAATGACAGAGTCCTACGAGCAGTACTTC	CASRMTESYEQYF
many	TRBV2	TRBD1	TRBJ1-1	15	TGTGCCAGCAGTGAGGACAGGGGGCTGGGCACTGAAGCTTTCTTT	CASSEDRGLGTEAFF
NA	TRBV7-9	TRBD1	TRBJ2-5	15	TGTGCCAGCACCACCGGGACAGGGGGCGGGGAGACCCAGTACTTC	CASTTGTGGGETQYF
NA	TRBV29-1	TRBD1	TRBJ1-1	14	TGCAGCGTTGAACGGTCCTCAGGGGGCACTGAAGCTTTCTTT	CSVERSSGGTEAFF
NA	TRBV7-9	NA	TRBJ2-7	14	TGTGCCAGCAGCTCCGCGGGCAGGAATTACGAGCAGTACTTC	CASSSAGRNYEQYF
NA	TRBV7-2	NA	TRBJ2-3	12	TGTGCCAGCAGCTCAGGGGCAGATACGCAGTATTTT	CASSSGADTQYF
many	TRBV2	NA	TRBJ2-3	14	TGTGCCAGCAGTGAGGGGATGTCGCTGGATACGCAGTATTTT	CASSEGMSLDTQYF
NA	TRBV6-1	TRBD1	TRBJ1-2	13	TGTGCCAACAGTTTCCCAGGGGGCTACGGCTACACCTTC	CANSFPGGYGYTF
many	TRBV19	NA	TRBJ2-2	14	TGTGCCAGTACCCCACGGACTGGCACCGGGGAGCTGTTTTTT	CASTPRTGTGELFF
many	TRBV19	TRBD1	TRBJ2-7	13	TGTGCCAGCCAGGGACAGGGGAGGTACGAGCAGTACTTC	CASQGQGRYEQYF
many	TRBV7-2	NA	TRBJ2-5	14	TGTGCCAGCAGCTCCCCCCTGGGGGCAGAGACCCAGTACTTC	CASSSPLGAETQYF
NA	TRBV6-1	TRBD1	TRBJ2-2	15	TGTGCCAGCAGTGTTGATCAGGGGGCGAGTGGGGAGCTGTTTTTT	CASSVDQGASGELFF
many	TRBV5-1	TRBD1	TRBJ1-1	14	TGCGCCAGCACCCAGGGGACAGGGGAAACTGAAGCTTTCTTT	CASTQGTGETEAFF
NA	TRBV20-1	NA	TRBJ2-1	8	TGCAGTGCGCGGGAAACAACCTTC	CSARETTF
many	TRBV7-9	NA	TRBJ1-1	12	TGTGCCAGCGGAAGGACGAACACTGAAGCTTTCTTT	CASGRTNTEAFF